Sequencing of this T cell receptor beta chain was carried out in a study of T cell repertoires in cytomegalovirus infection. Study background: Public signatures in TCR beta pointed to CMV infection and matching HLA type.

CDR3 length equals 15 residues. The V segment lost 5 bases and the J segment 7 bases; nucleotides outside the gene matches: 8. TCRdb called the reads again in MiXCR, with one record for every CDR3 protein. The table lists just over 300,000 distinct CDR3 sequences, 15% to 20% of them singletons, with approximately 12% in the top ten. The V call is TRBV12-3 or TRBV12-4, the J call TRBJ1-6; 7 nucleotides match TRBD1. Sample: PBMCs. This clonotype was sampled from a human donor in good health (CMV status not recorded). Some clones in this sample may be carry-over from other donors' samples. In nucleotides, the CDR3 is TGTGCCAGCAGTCCACAGGGGACAGAAAATTCACCCCTCCACTTT. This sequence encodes CASSPQGTENSPLHF.